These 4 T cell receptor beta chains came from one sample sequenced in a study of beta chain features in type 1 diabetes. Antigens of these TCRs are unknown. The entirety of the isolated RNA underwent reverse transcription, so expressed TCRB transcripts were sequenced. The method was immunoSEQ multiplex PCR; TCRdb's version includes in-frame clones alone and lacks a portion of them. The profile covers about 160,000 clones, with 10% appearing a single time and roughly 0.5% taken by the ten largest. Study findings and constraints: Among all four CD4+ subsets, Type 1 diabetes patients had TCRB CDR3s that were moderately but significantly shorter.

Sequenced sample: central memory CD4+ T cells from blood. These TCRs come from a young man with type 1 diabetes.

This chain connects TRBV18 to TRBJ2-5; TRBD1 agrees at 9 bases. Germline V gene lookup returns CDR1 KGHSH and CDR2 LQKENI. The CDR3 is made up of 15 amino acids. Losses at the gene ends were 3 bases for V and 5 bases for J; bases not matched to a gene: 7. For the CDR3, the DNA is TGTGCCAGCTCACCCGGGACAGGGATCGGCGAGACCCAGTACTTC. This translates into CASSPGTGIGETQYF.

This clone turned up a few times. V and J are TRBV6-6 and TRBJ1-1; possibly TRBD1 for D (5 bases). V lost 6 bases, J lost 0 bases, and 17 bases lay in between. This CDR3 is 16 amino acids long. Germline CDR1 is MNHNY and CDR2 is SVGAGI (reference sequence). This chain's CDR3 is CASRLEPAGVNTEAFF. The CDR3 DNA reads TGTGCCAGCAGGCTCGAACCCGCGGGGGTGAACACTGAAGCTTTCTTT.

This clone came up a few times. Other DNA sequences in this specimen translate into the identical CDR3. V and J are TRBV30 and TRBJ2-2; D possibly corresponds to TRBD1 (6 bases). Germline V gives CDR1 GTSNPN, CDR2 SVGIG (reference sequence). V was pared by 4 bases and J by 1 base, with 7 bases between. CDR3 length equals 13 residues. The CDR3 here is CAWTRGNTGELFF. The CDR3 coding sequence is TGTGCCTGGACCAGGGGGAACACCGGGGAGCTGTTTTTT.

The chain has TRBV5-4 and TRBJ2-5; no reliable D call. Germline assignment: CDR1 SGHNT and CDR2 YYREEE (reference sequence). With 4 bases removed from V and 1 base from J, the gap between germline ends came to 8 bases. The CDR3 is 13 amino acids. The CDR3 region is CASSTELQETQYF. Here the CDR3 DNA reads TGTGCCAGCAGCACCGAGCTCCAAGAGACCCAGTACTTC.